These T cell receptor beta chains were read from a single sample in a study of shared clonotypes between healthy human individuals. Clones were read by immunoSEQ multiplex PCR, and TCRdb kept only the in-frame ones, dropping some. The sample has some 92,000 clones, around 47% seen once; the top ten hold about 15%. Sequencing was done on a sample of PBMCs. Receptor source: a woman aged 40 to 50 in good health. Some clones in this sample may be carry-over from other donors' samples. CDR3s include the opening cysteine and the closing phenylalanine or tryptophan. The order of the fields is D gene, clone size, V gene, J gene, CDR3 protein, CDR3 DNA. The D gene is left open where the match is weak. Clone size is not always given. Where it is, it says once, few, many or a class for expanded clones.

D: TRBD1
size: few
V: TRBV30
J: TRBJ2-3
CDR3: CAWRAGTGLTDTQYF
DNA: TGTGCCTGGAGAGCCGGGACAGGGCTAACAGATACGCAGTATTTT

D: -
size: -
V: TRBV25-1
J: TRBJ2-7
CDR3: CASSESGDLSYEQYF
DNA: TGTGCCAGCAGTGAATCAGGGGACCTCTCCTACGAGCAGTACTTC

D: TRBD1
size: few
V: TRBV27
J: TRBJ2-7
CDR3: CASRQDRVLGEQYF
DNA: TGTGCCAGCAGACAGGACAGGGTGTTGGGCGAGCAGTACTTC

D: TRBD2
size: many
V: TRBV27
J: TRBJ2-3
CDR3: CASSFLTSGDTDTQYF
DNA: TGTGCCAGCAGTTTCCTAACTAGCGGTGACACAGATACGCAGTATTTT

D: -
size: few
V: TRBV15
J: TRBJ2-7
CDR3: CATSRDLGGVYEQYF
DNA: TGTGCCACCAGCAGAGATTTAGGGGGTGTGTACGAGCAGTACTTC

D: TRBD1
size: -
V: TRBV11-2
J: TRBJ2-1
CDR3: CASSPGQLNNEQFF
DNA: TGTGCCAGCAGCCCGGGACAGCTAAACAATGAGCAGTTCTTC

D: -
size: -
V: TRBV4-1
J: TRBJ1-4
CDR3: CASSQVPPRAWDEKLFF
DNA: TGCGCCAGCAGCCAAGTCCCCCCCAGGGCCTGGGATGAAAAACTGTTTTTT

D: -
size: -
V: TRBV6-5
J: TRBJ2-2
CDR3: CASSYEGSYTGELFF
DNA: TGTGCCAGCAGTTATGAGGGAAGCTACACCGGGGAGCTGTTTTTT

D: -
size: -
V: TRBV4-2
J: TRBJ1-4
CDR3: CASSPGIATNEKLFF
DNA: TGTGCCAGCAGCCCCGGCATTGCAACTAATGAAAAACTGTTTTTT

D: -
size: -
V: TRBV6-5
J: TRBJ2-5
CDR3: CASSYGGPQETQYF
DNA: TGTGCCAGCAGTTACGGGGGCCCACAAGAGACCCAGTACTTC

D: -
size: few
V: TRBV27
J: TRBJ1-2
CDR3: CASSRSRLSGAANYGYTF
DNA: TGTGCCAGCAGTCGTTCTAGGCTGAGCGGGGCAGCTAACTATGGCTACACCTTC

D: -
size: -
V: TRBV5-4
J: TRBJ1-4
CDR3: CASSQDGGTEKLFF
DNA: TGCGCCAGCAGCCAAGATGGGGGAACCGAAAAACTGTTTTTT

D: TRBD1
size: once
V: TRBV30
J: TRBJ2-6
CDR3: CASPGGGSSGANVLTF
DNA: TGTGCCTCCCCAGGGGGCGGAAGCTCTGGGGCCAACGTCCTGACTTTC

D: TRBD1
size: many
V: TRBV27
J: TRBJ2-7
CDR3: CASSVHRGEQYF
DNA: TGTGCCAGCAGTGTCCACAGGGGGGAGCAGTACTTC

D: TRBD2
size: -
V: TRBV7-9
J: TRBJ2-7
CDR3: CASSPKRDYEQYF
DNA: TGTGCCAGCAGCCCGAAGCGGGACTACGAGCAGTACTTC

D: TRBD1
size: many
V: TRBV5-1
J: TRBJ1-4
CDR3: CASSTGQGREKLFF
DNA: TGCGCCAGCAGCACCGGACAGGGCCGGGAAAAACTGTTTTTT

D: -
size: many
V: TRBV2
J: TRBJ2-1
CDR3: CASSEYRFGNEQFF
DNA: TGTGCCAGCAGTGAATACAGGTTTGGCAATGAGCAGTTCTTC

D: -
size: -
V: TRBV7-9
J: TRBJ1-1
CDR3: CASSKGRQNTEAFF
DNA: TGTGCCAGCAGCAAAGGTAGGCAGAACACTGAAGCTTTCTTT

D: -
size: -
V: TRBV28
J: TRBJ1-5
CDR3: CASSELDSDQPQHF
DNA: TGTGCCAGCAGTGAATTGGACAGCGATCAGCCCCAGCATTTT

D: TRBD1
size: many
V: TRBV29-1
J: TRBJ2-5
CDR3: CSVGGLTGAQETQYF
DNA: TGCAGCGTTGGAGGGCTGACAGGGGCCCAAGAGACCCAGTACTTC

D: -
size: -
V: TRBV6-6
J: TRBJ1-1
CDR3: CASSTREGGNTEAFF
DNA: TGTGCCAGCAGTACGAGGGAGGGAGGGAACACTGAAGCTTTCTTT

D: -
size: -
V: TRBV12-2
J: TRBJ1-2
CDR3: CASRSHFGGGDYGYTF
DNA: TGTGCAAGTCGCTCGCACTTCGGGGGTGGGGATTATGGCTACACCTTC

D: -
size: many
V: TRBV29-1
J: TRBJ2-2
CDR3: CSVGTGYRNTGELFF
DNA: TGCAGCGTGGGGACCGGGTACAGGAACACCGGGGAGCTGTTTTTT

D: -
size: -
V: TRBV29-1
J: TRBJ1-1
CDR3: CSVLEAAEAFF
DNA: TGCAGCGTTCTGGAAGCGGCTGAAGCTTTCTTT

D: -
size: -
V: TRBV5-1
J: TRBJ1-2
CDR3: CASENPGELRYTF
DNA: TGTGCCAGCGAAAACCCAGGCGAGTTGCGCTACACCTTC

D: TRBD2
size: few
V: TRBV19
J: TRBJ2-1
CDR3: CASSLWSGAGVDNEQFF
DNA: TGTGCCAGTAGTCTATGGTCTGGGGCGGGAGTGGACAATGAGCAGTTCTTC

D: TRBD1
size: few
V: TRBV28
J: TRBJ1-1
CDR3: CASSKGQSEAFF
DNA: TGTGCCAGCAGTAAGGGACAGTCTGAAGCTTTCTTT

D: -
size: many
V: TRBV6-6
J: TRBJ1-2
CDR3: CASSYLAAARDYGYTF
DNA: TGTGCCAGCAGTTACCTTGCTGCGGCCCGGGACTATGGCTACACCTTC

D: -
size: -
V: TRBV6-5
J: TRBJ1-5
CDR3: CASSYSSDSNQPQHF
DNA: TGTGCCAGCAGTTACTCGTCTGATAGCAATCAGCCCCAGCATTTT

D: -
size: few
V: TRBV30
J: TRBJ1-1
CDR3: CAWMMVLGTEAFF
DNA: TGTGCCTGGATGATGGTTTTGGGCACTGAAGCTTTCTTT

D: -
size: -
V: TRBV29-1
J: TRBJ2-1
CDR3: CSVVASQVGGQFF
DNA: TGCAGCGTCGTTGCGTCTCAGGTGGGTGGGCAGTTCTTC

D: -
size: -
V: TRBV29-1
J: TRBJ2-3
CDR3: CSAWGGQADTQYF
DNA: TGCAGCGCCTGGGGGGGGCAGGCAGATACGCAGTATTTT

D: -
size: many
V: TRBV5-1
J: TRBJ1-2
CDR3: CASSLGSLGYTF
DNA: TGCGCCAGCAGCTTGGGGTCGTTGGGCTACACCTTC

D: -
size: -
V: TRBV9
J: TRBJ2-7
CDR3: CASSAGTISVEQYF
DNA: TGTGCCAGCAGCGCCGGGACAATAAGCGTCGAGCAGTACTTC

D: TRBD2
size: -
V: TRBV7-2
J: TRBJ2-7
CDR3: CASSLRGLAGGTPSEQYF
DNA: TGTGCCAGCAGCTTACGAGGACTAGCGGGAGGGACTCCCTCCGAGCAGTACTTC

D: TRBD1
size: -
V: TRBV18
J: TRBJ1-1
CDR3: CASSPRTGMNTEAFF
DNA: TGTGCCAGCTCACCCCGGACAGGGATGAACACTGAAGCTTTCTTT

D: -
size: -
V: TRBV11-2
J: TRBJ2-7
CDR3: CASKTPRGGYEQYF
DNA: TGTGCCAGCAAAACCCCGAGAGGGGGGTACGAGCAGTACTTC

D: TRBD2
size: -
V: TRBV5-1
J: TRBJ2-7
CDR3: CASSLVGGSGYEQYF
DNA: TGCGCCAGCAGCTTGGTTGGCGGGAGTGGATACGAGCAGTACTTC

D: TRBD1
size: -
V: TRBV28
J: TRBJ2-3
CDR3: CASSFPGTGLDTQYF
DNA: TGTGCCAGCAGTTTCCCCGGGACAGGGCTAGATACGCAGTATTTT

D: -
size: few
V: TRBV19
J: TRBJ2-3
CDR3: CASQPRRGTDTQYF
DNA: TGTGCCAGTCAACCTAGGCGGGGCACAGATACGCAGTATTTT

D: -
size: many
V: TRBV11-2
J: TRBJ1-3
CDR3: CASSLVTNSGNTIYF
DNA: TGTGCCAGCAGCTTAGTCACAAACTCTGGAAACACCATATATTTT